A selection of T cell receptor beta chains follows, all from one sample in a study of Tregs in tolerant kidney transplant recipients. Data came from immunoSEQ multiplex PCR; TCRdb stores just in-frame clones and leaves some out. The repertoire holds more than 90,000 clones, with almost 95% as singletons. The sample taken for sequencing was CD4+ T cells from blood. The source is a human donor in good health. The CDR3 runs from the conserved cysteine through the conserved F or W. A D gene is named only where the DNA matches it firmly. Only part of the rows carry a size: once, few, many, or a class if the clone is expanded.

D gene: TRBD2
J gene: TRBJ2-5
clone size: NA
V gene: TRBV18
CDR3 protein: CASSPVKLAGANRVETQYF
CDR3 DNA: TGTGCCAGCTCACCAGTCAAGCTAGCGGGGGCAAACCGAGTAGAGACCCAGTACTTC

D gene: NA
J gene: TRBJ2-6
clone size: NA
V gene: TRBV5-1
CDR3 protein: CASSPEWGALGSGANVLTF
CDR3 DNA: TGCGCCAGCAGCCCTGAGTGGGGGGCGCTTGGTTCTGGGGCCAACGTCCTGACTTTC

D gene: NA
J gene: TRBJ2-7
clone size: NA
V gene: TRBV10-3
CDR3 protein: CAISESSPGVSYEQYF
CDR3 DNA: TGTGCCATCAGTGAGTCGTCGCCAGGGGTATCCTACGAGCAGTACTTC

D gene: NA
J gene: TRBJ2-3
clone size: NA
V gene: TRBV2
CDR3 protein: CVKHRVGDTQYF
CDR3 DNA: TGTGTCAAACACAGGGTAGGAGATACGCAGTATTTT

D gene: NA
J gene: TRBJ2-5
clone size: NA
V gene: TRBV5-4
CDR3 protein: CASSSLQGLGETQYF
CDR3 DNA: TGTGCCAGCAGCTCCCTCCAGGGGCTTGGGGAGACCCAGTACTTC

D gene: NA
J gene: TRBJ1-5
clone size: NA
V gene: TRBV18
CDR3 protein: CASSPLQAPEKPQHF
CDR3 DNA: TGTGCCAGCTCACCACTTCAGGCGCCGGAGAAGCCCCAGCATTTT

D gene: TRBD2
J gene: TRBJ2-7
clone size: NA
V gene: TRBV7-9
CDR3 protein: CASSLGLAGTYEQYF
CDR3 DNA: TGTGCCAGCAGCTTAGGACTAGCGGGGACCTACGAGCAGTACTTC

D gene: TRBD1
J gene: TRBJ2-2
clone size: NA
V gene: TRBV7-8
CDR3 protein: CASSLVGTARNTGELFF
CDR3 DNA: TGTGCCAGCAGCTTAGTGGGGACAGCCAGAAACACCGGGGAGCTGTTTTTT

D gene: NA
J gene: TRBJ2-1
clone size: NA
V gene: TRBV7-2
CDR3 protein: CASSSSLSSYNEQFF
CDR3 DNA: TGTGCCAGCAGCTCTTCTCTTAGCTCCTACAATGAGCAGTTCTTC

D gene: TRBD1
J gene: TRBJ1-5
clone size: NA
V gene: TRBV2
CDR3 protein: CASSGDRARNQPQHF
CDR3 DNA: TGTGCCAGCAGTGGGGACAGGGCGCGCAATCAGCCCCAGCATTTT

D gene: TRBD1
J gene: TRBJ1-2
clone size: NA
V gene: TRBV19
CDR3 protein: CASSIGAGGYYGYTF
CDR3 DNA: TGTGCCAGTAGTATAGGGGCAGGGGGCTACTATGGCTACACCTTC

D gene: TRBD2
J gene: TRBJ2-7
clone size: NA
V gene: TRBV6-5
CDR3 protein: CASKRTSGRNEQYF
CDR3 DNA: TGTGCCAGCAAAAGGACTAGCGGGAGAAACGAGCAGTACTTC

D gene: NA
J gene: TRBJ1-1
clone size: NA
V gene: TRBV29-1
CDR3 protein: CSVGQLGFEAFF
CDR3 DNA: TGCAGCGTTGGACAGCTCGGATTTGAAGCTTTCTTT

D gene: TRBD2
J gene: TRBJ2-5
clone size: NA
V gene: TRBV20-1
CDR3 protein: CSSVGGKTQYF
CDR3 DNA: TGCAGCTCGGTGGGGGGGAAGACCCAGTACTTC

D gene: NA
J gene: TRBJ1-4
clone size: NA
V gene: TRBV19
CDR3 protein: CASTPRPHHEKLFF
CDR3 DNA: TGTGCCAGTACCCCCAGGCCGCATCATGAAAAACTGTTTTTT

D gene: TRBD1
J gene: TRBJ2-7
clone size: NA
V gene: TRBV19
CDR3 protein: CASRGQALSYEQYF
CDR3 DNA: TGTGCCAGTAGGGGACAGGCCTTATCCTACGAGCAGTACTTC

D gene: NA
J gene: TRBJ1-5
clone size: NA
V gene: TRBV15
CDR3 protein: CATSRGRSNQPQHF
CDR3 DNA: TGTGCCACCAGCAGGGGACGGAGCAATCAGCCCCAGCATTTT

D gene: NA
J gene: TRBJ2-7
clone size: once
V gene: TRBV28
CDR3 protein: CASSPETGGYEQYF
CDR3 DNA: TGTGCCAGCAGCCCAGAGACAGGTGGCTACGAGCAGTACTTC

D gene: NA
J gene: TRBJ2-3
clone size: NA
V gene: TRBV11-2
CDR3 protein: CASSLLWGADTQYF
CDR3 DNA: TGTGCCAGCAGCTTACTGTGGGGTGCAGATACGCAGTATTTT

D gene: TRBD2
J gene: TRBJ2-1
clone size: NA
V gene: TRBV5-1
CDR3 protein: CASSTTSGRHNEQFF
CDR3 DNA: TGCGCCAGCAGCACTACTAGCGGGAGGCACAATGAGCAGTTCTTC

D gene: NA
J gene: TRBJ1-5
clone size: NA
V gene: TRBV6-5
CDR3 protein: CASSYGNQPQHF
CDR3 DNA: TGTGCCAGCAGTTACGGCAATCAGCCCCAGCATTTT

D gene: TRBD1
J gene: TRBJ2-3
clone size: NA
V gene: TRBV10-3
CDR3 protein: CAISEDRGESDTQYF
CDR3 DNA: TGTGCCATCAGTGAAGACAGGGGGGAGTCAGATACGCAGTATTTT

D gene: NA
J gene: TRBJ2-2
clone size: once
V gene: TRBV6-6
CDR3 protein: CASSYSRGPGELFF
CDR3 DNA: TGTGCCAGCAGTTACTCGCGGGGTCCCGGGGAGCTGTTTTTT

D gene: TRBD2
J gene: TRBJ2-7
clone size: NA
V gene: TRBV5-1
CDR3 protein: CASSWGTSGLYEQYF
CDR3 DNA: TGCGCCAGCAGCTGGGGGACTAGCGGTCTATACGAGCAGTACTTC

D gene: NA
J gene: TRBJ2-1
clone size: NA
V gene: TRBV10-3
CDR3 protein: CAISAPGGGIYNEQFF
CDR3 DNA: TGTGCCATCAGTGCCCCGGGGGGCGGGATTTACAATGAGCAGTTCTTC

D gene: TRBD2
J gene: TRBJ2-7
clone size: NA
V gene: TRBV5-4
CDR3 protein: CASSPEGAGKSYEQYF
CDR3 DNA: TGTGCCAGCAGCCCCGAGGGAGCGGGAAAGTCCTACGAGCAGTACTTC

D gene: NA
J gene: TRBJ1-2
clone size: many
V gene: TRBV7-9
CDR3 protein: CASSLGFQGRSYTF
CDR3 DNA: TGTGCCAGCAGCTTAGGATTTCAGGGTAGGAGCTACACCTTC

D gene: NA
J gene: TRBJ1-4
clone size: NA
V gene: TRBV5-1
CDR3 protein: CASSLVRVVANEKLFF
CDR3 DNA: TGCGCCAGCAGCTTGGTCCGTGTCGTGGCTAATGAAAAACTGTTTTTT

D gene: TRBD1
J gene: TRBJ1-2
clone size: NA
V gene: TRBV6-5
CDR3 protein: CASSYFYRGQGYGYTF
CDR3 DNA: TGTGCCAGCAGTTACTTCTACAGGGGGCAGGGCTATGGCTACACCTTC

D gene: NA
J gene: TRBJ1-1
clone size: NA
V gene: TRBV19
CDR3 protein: CASSRQGAEAFF
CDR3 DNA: TGTGCCAGTAGTAGGCAGGGCGCTGAAGCTTTCTTT

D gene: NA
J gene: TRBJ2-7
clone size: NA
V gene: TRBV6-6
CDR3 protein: CASRRHAYEQYF
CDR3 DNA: TGTGCCAGCAGAAGGCATGCCTACGAGCAGTACTTC

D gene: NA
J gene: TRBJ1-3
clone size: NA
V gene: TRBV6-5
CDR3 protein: CASSPTGIGNTIYF
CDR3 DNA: TGTGCCAGCAGTCCGACAGGAATTGGAAACACCATATATTTT

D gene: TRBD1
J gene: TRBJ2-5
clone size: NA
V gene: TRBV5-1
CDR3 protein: CASTPDRDQETQYF
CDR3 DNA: TGCGCCAGCACCCCGGACAGGGACCAAGAGACCCAGTACTTC

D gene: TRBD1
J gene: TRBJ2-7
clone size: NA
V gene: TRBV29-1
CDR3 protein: CSARGRGSTYEQYF
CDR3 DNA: TGCAGCGCCAGGGGGCGCGGATCGACCTACGAGCAGTACTTC

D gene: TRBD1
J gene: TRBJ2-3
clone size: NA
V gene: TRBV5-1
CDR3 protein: CASSSQGITDTQYF
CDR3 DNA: TGCGCCAGCAGCTCACAGGGGATAACAGATACGCAGTATTTT

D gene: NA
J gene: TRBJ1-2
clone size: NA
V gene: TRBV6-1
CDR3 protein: CASSEGLQRYGYTF
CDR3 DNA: TGTGCCAGCAGTGAAGGTTTACAGCGCTATGGCTACACCTTC

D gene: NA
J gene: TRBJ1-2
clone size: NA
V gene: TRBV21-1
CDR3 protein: CASSKGDRGSYTF
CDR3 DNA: TGTGCCAGCAGCAAAGGGGACAGGGGGTCCTACACCTTC

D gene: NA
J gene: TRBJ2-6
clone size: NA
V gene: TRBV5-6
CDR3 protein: CASSLSSGANVLTF
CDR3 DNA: TGTGCCAGCAGCTTATCTAGCGGGGCCAACGTCCTGACTTTC

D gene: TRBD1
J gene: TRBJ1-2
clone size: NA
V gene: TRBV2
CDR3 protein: CASSPGTGQNYGYTF
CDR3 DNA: TGTGCCAGCAGCCCCGGGACAGGGCAGAACTATGGCTACACCTTC

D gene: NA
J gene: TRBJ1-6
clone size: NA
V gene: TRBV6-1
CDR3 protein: CASSEATSGGISPLHF
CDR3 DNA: TGTGCCAGCAGTGAAGCTACGTCAGGTGGAATTTCACCCCTCCACTTT

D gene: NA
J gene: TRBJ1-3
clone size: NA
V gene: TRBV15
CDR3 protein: CATSRSAGSSGNTIYF
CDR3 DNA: TGTGCCACCAGCAGATCAGCGGGGAGCTCTGGAAACACCATATATTTT

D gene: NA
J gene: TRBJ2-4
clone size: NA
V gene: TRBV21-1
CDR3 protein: CASLLAKNIQYF
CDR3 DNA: TGTGCCAGCCTACTAGCCAAAAACATTCAGTACTTC

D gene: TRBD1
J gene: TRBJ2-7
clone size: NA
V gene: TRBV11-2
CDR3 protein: CASSLDRVRINEQYF
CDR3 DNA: TGTGCCAGCAGCCTCGACAGGGTCAGAATTAACGAGCAGTACTTC

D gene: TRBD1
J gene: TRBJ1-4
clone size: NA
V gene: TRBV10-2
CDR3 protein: CASSESRKTGFGEKLFF
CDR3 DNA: TGCGCCAGCAGTGAGTCCAGAAAGACAGGGTTTGGCGAAAAACTGTTTTTT

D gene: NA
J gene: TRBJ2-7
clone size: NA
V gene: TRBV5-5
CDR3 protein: CASSLDRVVQYF
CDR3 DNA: TGTGCCAGCAGCTTGGACAGGGTGGTGCAGTACTTC

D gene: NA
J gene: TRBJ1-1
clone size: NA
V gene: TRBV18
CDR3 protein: CASSPPLRGTEAFF
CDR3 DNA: TGTGCCAGCTCACCACCCCTCCGGGGGACTGAAGCTTTCTTT

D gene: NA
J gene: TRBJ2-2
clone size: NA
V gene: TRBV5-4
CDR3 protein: CASSFNRPSNTGELFF
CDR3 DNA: TGTGCCAGCAGCTTCAACAGGCCCTCTAACACCGGGGAGCTGTTTTTT

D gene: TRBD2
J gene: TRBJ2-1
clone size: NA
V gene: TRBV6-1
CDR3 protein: CASSERGTSLFLPYNEQFF
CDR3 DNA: TGTGCCAGCAGTGAGCGCGGGACTAGCCTTTTCCTCCCCTACAATGAGCAGTTCTTC

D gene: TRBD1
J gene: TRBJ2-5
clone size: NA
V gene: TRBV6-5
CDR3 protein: CASSSHGQGSRQTQYF
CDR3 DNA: TGTGCCAGCAGTTCCCACGGACAGGGTTCCCGACAGACCCAGTACTTC

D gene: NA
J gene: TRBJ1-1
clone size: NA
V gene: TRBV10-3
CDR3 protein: CAISEREVNGEAFF
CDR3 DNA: TGTGCCATCAGTGAAAGAGAGGTTAATGGAGAAGCTTTCTTT

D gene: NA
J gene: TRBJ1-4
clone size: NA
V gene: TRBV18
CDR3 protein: CASSPPGVGVREKLFF
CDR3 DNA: TGTGCCAGCTCACCCCCTGGGGTGGGGGTTCGTGAAAAACTGTTTTTT

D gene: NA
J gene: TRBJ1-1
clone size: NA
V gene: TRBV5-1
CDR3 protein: CASSWSWARDMNTEAFF
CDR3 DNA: TGCGCCAGCAGCTGGAGTTGGGCCAGGGACATGAACACTGAAGCTTTCTTT

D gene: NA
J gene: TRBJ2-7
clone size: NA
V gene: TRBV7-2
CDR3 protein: CASSFREGAYEQYF
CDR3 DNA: TGTGCCAGCAGCTTTCGAGAAGGGGCCTACGAGCAGTACTTC

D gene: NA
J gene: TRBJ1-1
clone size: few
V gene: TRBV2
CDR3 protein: CASRLTENTEAFF
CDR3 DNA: TGTGCCAGCAGACTAACAGAGAACACTGAAGCTTTCTTT